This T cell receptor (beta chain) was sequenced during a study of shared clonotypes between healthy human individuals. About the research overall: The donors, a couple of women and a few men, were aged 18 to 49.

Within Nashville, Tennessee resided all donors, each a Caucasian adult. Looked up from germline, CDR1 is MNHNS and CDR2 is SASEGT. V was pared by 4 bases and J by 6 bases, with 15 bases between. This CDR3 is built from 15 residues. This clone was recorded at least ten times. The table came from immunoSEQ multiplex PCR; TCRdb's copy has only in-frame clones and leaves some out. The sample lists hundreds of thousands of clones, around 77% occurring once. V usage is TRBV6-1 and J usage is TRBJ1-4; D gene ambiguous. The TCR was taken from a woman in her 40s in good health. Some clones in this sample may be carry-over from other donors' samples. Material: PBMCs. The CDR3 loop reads CASSVTDGGYEKLFF. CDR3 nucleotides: TGTGCCAGCAGTGTCACGGACGGAGGATATGAAAAACTGTTTTTT.